Sequencing of this T cell receptor (beta chain) was carried out in a study of CD8 T cells in ankylosing spondylitis (dated by TCRdb to between 2016 and 2019). Background for the entire study: The study profiled T cell receptor beta repertoires in healthy donors and ankylosing spondylitis patients to find disease-linked TCR variants. The full study cohort comprised around 23 ankylosing spondylitis patients and some 110 healthy donors. Peripheral blood was sampled, and synovial fluid was also collected from ankylosing spondylitis patients. What the study reported, not specific to this receptor: Blood from ankylosing spondylitis patients appeared to be characterized by a TCR beta motif made up of several highly homologous amino acid variants. A CD8+ phenotype was shown by the disease-linked clones, which were found at relatively low frequencies in peripheral blood. Some motif variants had previously been reported in the synovial fluid and blood of reactive arthritis patients, which suggests shared mechanisms of disease initiation. Significant enrichment of the disease-linked clones was reported in matched synovial fluid samples from ankylosing spondylitis patients.

On this clonotype itself: Its binding antigen is unknown. Qualities for individual bases were not recorded, and no much larger clone is one base off.

As encoded in the germline V gene, CDR1 is MGHDK while CDR2 is SYGVNS. Reading from cysteine to phenylalanine, the CDR3 counts 15 amino acids. Only the CDR3 portion is preserved as DNA: 45 bases, with reading frame beginning at the first base. Germline trimming amounts to 1 base on V and 2 bases on J, with 4 as the count of junction bases outside the gene matches. Sequencing took place on an Illumina HiSeq 2500. Quantitative 5'-RACE with molecular barcodes was used to prepare TCR beta libraries. The study's processing was this. A new computational method, built on a probabilistic model of VDJ rearrangement, was used to identify disease-linked TCR variants. The public reads were reprocessed in TCRdb via fastp at Q25 and MiXCR, keeping in-frame beta chains. Rows are unified per CDR3 protein, each entry keeping the most common DNA and genes. Here the V and J calls rest on TCRdb's processing, not on the authors' analysis. This sample gives 85,000 to 100,000 distinct CDR3 sequences in total; about 9% of them show up just once. Of the sample, approximately 4.8% falls within the top ten clones.

The rearranged segments are TRBV25-1 and TRBJ2-7; 8 middle bases align to TRBD2. This sequence was found in a male donor with ankylosing spondylitis or in good health (not recorded which). Sequenced: blood, either unsorted or a sorted T cell fraction (not recorded which). The bases read TGTGCCAGCAGTGAATTCAGCGGGGGCACCTACGAGCAGTACTTC. Its protein reads: CASSEFSGGTYEQYF.